These 29 T cell receptor beta chains were all obtained from the same sample, sequenced in a study of T cells in localized non-small cell lung cancer. Generated by immunoSEQ multiplex PCR, the TCRdb table keeps only in-frame clones and is missing some. The top ten hold over 9% of the sample, which has roughly 31,000 clones, roughly nine tenths seen once. The source material was peripheral blood, sampled before any cancer treatment. Every receptor here comes from a woman aged 35-75 years with stage I lung adenocarcinoma.

The chain has TRBV27 and TRBJ2-5; weak D call: TRBD1 (6 bases). Deletions cut 6 bases from V and 5 bases from J, with 25 bases between. The CDR3 length is 17 residues. Per germline, CDR1 MNHEY and CDR2 SMNVEV (reference sequence). CDR3 loop: CASSGTGSARSWETQYF. As DNA, the CDR3 is TGTGCCAGCAGCGGTACAGGGTCTGCAAGGAGTTGGGAGACCCAGTACTTC.

CDR3: CASSLTSGTSYNEQFF. The CDR3 bases are TGTGCCAGCAGTCTAACTAGCGGGACCTCCTACAATGAGCAGTTCTTC. V and J are TRBV27 and TRBJ2-1; 10 bases match TRBD2. The CDR3 runs 16 residues. The V gene end was trimmed by 5 bases and the J gene end by 0 bases; junction bases not matched to a gene: 4. Germline V gene sequence: CDR1 MNHEY, CDR2 SMNVEV (reference sequence).

This clone appeared a single time. V and J are TRBV7-9 and TRBJ2-6; D unclear. The CDR3 is made up of 14 amino acids. Per the germline V gene, CDR1 is SEHNR and CDR2 is FQNEAQ (reference sequence). V was trimmed by 5 bases and J by 4 bases, leaving 9 bases between them. DNA of the CDR3: TGTGCCAGCAGCGTCATCTCCGGGGCCAACGTCCTGACTTTC. Its translation: CASSVISGANVLTF.

The CDR3 here is CASSPPASNQPQHF. In DNA form, the CDR3 reads TGTGCCAGCTCACCACCTGCATCCAATCAGCCCCAGCATTTT. V gene TRBV18 combines with J gene TRBJ1-5; D remains ambiguous. Deletions cut 0 bases from V and 3 bases from J, with 6 bases between. Germline-derived CDR1 and CDR2 are KGHSH and LQKENI. The CDR3 is 14 amino acids.

V usage is TRBV6-1 and J usage is TRBJ1-2; D not certain. Germline V gene data show CDR1 as MNHNS and CDR2 as SASEGT. This CDR3 region has 14 residues. V dropped 2 bases and J dropped 0 bases, with 7 bases sitting between them. The CDR3 DNA reads as TGTGCCAGCAGTGAATCCACCACTAACTATGGCTACACCTTC. Amino acid sequence: CASSESTTNYGYTF.

Here the CDR3 DNA reads TGCAGCGTTGGACTATCATTAAGCACAGATACGCAGTATTTT. It encodes CSVGLSLSTDTQYF. V usage is TRBV29-1 and J usage is TRBJ2-3; maybe TRBD2 (5 bases). CDR3 length: 14 residues. CDR1 and CDR2 from the germline V gene are SQVTM and ANQGSEA. With 4 bases removed from V and 0 bases from J, the gap between germline ends came to 11 bases.

J is TRBJ2-3 and V is TRBV7-2, with TRBD2 matching over 7 bases. The CDR3 is made up of 14 amino acids. Germline loops: CDR1 SGHTA, CDR2 FQGNSA. Losses at the gene ends were 1 base for V and 4 bases for J; bases not matched to a gene: 2. DNA of the CDR3: TGTGCCAGCAGCTTAGGCGGGGGAGCAGATACGCAGTATTTT. Protein product: CASSLGGGADTQYF. Filled out from reference TRBV7-2 and TRBJ2-3, the complete variable domain reads GAGVSQSPSNKVTEKGKDVELRCDPISGHTALYWYRQSLGQGLEFLIYFQGNSAPDKSGLPSDRFSAERTGGSVSTLTIQRTQQEDSAVYLCASSLGGGADTQYFGPGTRLTVL.

The CDR3: CASSLGQGGQPQHF. The CDR3 nucleotides are TGCGCCAGCAGCTTGGGGCAGGGCGGGCAGCCCCAGCATTTT. The gene calls are TRBV5-1 and TRBJ1-5; TRBD1 is a possible D gene (5 bases). CDR3 length: 14 amino acids. Per the germline V gene, CDR1 is SGHRS and CDR2 is YFSETQ. Trimming removed 0 bases from V and 7 bases from J, with 11 bases in between. The variable domain in full, completed from reference TRBV5-1 and TRBJ1-5, reads KAGVTQTPRYLIKTRGQQVTLSCSPISGHRSVSWYQQTPGQGLQFLFEYFSETQRNKGNFPGRFSGRQFSNSRSEMNVSTLELGDSALYLCASSLGQGGQPQHFGDGTRLSIL.

The count of this clone is one. The gene calls are TRBV5-1 and TRBJ2-2; possibly TRBD2 for D (6 bases). Deletions cut 6 bases from V and 7 bases from J, with 19 bases between. Germline CDR1 is SGHRS and CDR2 is YFSETQ. This CDR3 is 15 amino acids long. DNA for the CDR3: TGCGCCAGCACCCTAGGTCAGGGAGGATTCGGGGAGCTGTTTTTT. Its protein is CASTLGQGGFGELFF.

V and J are TRBV2 and TRBJ1-4; D is perhaps TRBD1 (6 bases). Germline V gives CDR1 SNHLY, CDR2 FYNNEI. The CDR3 has 16 amino acids. Trimming removed 8 bases at V and 1 base at J, with 17 bases between. The DNA of the CDR3 is TGTGCCAGCTCTCGGGAGGCGACAGGAACTAATGAAAAACTGTTTTTT. Its protein is CASSREATGTNEKLFF.

The chain couples TRBV13 to TRBJ1-4, with TRBD1 as a possible D gene (6 bases). V dropped 5 bases and J dropped 5 bases, with 21 bases sitting between them. The CDR3 is 17 residues long. Looked up from germline, CDR1 is PRHDT and CDR2 is FYEKMQ (reference sequence). CDR3 amino acids: CASSTLSQGMGNEKLFF. In DNA, the CDR3 is TGTGCCAGCAGCACATTATCCCAGGGGATGGGAAATGAAAAACTGTTTTTT.

CDR3 bases: TGTGCCAGCTCACCATCGGACAGCTCTAACTATGGCTACACCTTC. This codes for CASSPSDSSNYGYTF. The chain has TRBV18 and TRBJ1-2, with TRBD1 as a possible D gene (6 bases). Trimming removed 2 bases from V and 0 bases from J, with 10 bases in between. Per the germline V gene, CDR1 is KGHSH and CDR2 is LQKENI. CDR3 length: 15 amino acids.

This clone showed up just a few times. CDR3 sequence reads: CASSWELNTEAFF. The CDR3 DNA reads TGTGCCAGCAGCTGGGAATTGAACACTGAAGCTTTCTTT. V is TRBV5-4 and J is TRBJ1-1; no clear D. Trimming cost V 3 bases and J 0 bases, with 6 bases left between them. Germline CDR1 reads SGHNT; CDR2 reads YYREEE (reference sequence). CDR3 length: 13 residues.

V is TRBV5-1 and J is TRBJ1-1; D remains ambiguous. With 6 bases removed from V and 2 bases from J, the gap between germline ends came to 5 bases. This CDR3 is built from 11 residues. CDR1 SGHRS and CDR2 YFSETQ come from the germline V gene. The chain's CDR3 is CASMGNTEAFF. For the CDR3, the DNA is TGCGCCAGCATGGGAAACACTGAAGCTTTCTTT.

This chain joins TRBV28 and TRBJ1-1, with D maybe TRBD1 (5 bases). CDR3 length: 16 amino acids. Per germline, CDR1 MDHEN and CDR2 SYDVKM. Trimming shortened V by 6 bases and J by 1 base, and 18 bases separated the two germline ends. Here the CDR3 DNA reads TGTGCCAGCAGAGGAGCCGAGGCAGGGAGGAACACTGAAGCTTTCTTT. This translates into CASRGAEAGRNTEAFF.

The chain recombines TRBV28 with TRBJ1-5; D not resolved. CDR1 is MDHEN, CDR2 SYDVKM, per germline. The CDR3 covers 15 residues. The V and J ends lost 2 bases and 0 bases respectively, with 8 bases between them. The CDR3 region has the DNA TGTGCCAGCAGTTTAGGTGGCAATAGCAATCAGCCCCAGCATTTT. Its translation is CASSLGGNSNQPQHF. The full variable domain, completed using reference TRBV28 and TRBJ1-5, is DVKVTQSSRYLVKRTGEKVFLECVQDMDHENMFWYRQDPGLGLRLIYFSYDVKMKEKGDIPEGYSVSREKKERFSLILESASTNQTSMYLCASSLGGNSNQPQHFGDGTRLSIL.

The chain uses TRBV11-3 and TRBJ2-5; tentative D call: TRBD2 (6 bases). V was trimmed by 5 bases and J by 4 bases, leaving 14 bases between them. Germline V gene sequence: CDR1 SGHNT, CDR2 YENEEA. The CDR3 has 14 amino acids. The CDR3 coding sequence is TGTGCCAGCAGCAGTTTCCTAGCGCCAGAGACCCAGTACTTC. Protein product: CASSSFLAPETQYF.

The CDR3 nucleotides are TGTGCCAGCAGCTTGGGTAGACAGTTTAGCACCGGGGAGCTGTTTTTT. Encoded protein: CASSLGRQFSTGELFF. This chain links TRBV7-3 with TRBJ2-2, with a tentative D call TRBD1 (5 bases). CDR3 length: 16 amino acids. Germline V gene data show CDR1 as SGHTA and CDR2 as FQGTGA. Trimming shortened V by 3 bases and J by 4 bases, and 15 bases separated the two germline ends.

The chain carries TRBV7-8 and TRBJ2-7; 8 positions agree with TRBD1. CDR1 and CDR2 from the germline V gene are SGHVS and FQNEAQ. This CDR3 comprises 15 residues. V shed 5 bases, J shed 4 bases, and the junction held 10 bases outside the gene matches. For the CDR3, the DNA is TGTGCCAGCAGCGGCGCCGGGACAGGTTTTTACGAGCAGTACTTC. Translated, it gives CASSGAGTGFYEQYF.

The chain joins TRBV19 to TRBJ2-7, with 8 bases aligning to TRBD1. This CDR3 has 15 residues. Germline V lookup: CDR1 LNHDA, CDR2 SQIVND (reference sequence). J was trimmed by 2 bases and V by 5 bases; bases with no gene match: 8. The CDR3 coding sequence is TGTGCCAGTAGTGTAAGACAGGGGAATGCCTACGAGCAGTACTTC. This sequence encodes CASSVRQGNAYEQYF.

This chain joins TRBV7-8 and TRBJ1-5; tentative D call: TRBD1 (5 bases). The germline gives CDR1 SGHVS, CDR2 FQNEAQ. Trimming pared 2 bases from V and 3 bases from J, leaving 11 bases between. This CDR3 spans 15 amino acids. This chain's CDR3 is CASSLMAGANQPQHF. CDR3 DNA: TGTGCCAGCAGCTTAATGGCTGGGGCCAATCAGCCCCAGCATTTT. The complete variable domain, with remaining parts taken from reference TRBV7-8 and TRBJ1-5, reads GAGVSQSPRYKVAKRGQDVALRCDPISGHVSLFWYQQALGQGPEFLTYFQNEAQLDKSGLPSDRFFAERPEGSVSTLKIQRTQQEDSAVYLCASSLMAGANQPQHFGDGTRLSIL.

The chain recombines TRBV4-1 with TRBJ1-2, with TRBD1 matching 9 bases. V shed 1 base and J 3 bases; nucleotides not matched to a gene: 12. CDR3 size: 18 residues. The germline CDR1 and CDR2 sequences are MGHRA and YSYEKL. In DNA form, the CDR3 reads TGCGCCAGCAGCCAAGTCTCACGAGGGGGACAGGGCGACTATGGCTACACCTTC. Its protein is CASSQVSRGGQGDYGYTF.

V usage is TRBV5-4 and J usage is TRBJ1-2, with D tentatively TRBD1 (6 bases). With 3 bases removed from V and 4 bases from J, the gap between germline ends came to 13 bases. The CDR3 spans 14 residues. In germline, CDR1 is SGHNT, CDR2 YYREEE (reference sequence). DNA of the CDR3: TGTGCCAGCAGCTATGGGGGGACAATCTATGGCTACACCTTC. Encoded protein: CASSYGGTIYGYTF.

The chain has TRBV19 and TRBJ2-3, with 14 positions matching TRBD2. This CDR3 contains 15 residues. With V trimmed by 4 bases and J by 5 bases, 2 bases remained unmatched. Per the germline V gene, CDR1 is LNHDA and CDR2 is SQIVND (reference sequence). The CDR3 coding sequence is TGTGCCAGTAGTAGACTAGCGGGGGGGCAAGATACGCAGTATTTT. Residues: CASSRLAGGQDTQYF.

About this clone itself: The sample contains more than one DNA sequence encoding this CDR3. CDR3 amino acids: CASSSGQGGGYTF. CDR3 sequence (DNA): TGTGCCAGCAGTTCGGGACAGGGAGGAGGCTACACCTTC. This chain links TRBV28 with TRBJ1-2, with 9 positions matching TRBD1. This CDR3 spans 13 amino acids. The junction had 5 bases not matched to a gene; V was cut back by 4 bases and J by 8 bases. Germline V CDR1 and CDR2: MDHEN, SYDVKM.

This chain connects TRBV11-2 to TRBJ1-6; unclear D gene. Germline V gene lookup returns CDR1 SGHAT and CDR2 FQNNGV. The V gene lost 0 bases and the J gene lost 0 bases, with 3 bases spanning the gap. This CDR3 spans 15 amino acids. The CDR3 DNA follows: TGTGCCAGCAGCTTAGAGAGCTCCTATAATTCACCCCTCCACTTT. It encodes CASSLESSYNSPLHF.

The chain employs TRBV5-1 and TRBJ1-2; 9 bases are a match to TRBD1. Unmatched junction bases numbered 9, after V lost 1 base and J lost 5 bases. Germline CDR1 SGHRS, CDR2 YFSETQ. The CDR3 runs 16 residues. DNA of the CDR3: TGCGCCAGCAGCTTGTTCTCCGGGACAGGGAATTATGGCTACACCTTC. Amino acids: CASSLFSGTGNYGYTF.

This chain links TRBV11-3 with TRBJ2-2; D not resolved. This CDR3 comprises 13 residues. Deletions cut 3 bases from V and 4 bases from J, with 6 bases between. Looked up from germline, CDR1 is SGHNT and CDR2 is YENEEA. CDR3 residues: CASSFQGTGELFF. The CDR3 bases are TGTGCCAGCAGCTTTCAAGGCACCGGGGAGCTGTTTTTT.

The J gene is TRBJ1-2, the V gene TRBV21-1; the listed D gene, TRBD1, was not tested against the DNA. TRBV21-1 is deemed a pseudogene. The CDR3 runs 15 residues. CDR3 sequence: CASSPGTGGGCGYTF. CDR3 bases: TGTGCCAGCAGCCCGGGGACAGGGGGAGGGTGTGGCTACACCTTC.